What follows describes a single T cell receptor beta chain. The antigen is not known. This sample stems from a study of cytomegalovirus exposure and HLA in healthy donors. The wider study: Early on, a data release was issued that held about 85 million unique TCRs from HLA-typed donors. Whole-study findings and limits: Researchers catalogued around 150 TCR beta chains as cytomegalovirus-associated. Sequencing likely produced, as an artifact, a cluster of highly shared sequence variants. Common viral pathogens were later found to be apparently linked to several of the most significant clusters.

13 Jbeta primers and 60 Vbeta primers were used for the PCR. Generated by immunoSEQ multiplex PCR, the TCRdb table keeps only in-frame clones and is missing some. The repertoire holds some 110,000 clones, with over 50% as singletons. Germline V lookup: CDR1 MRHNA, CDR2 SNTAGT. V lost 4 bases to trimming and J lost 4 bases, with 20 bases between them. The CDR3 is 18 amino acids. Sequencing was done on a sample of PBMCs. The chain employs TRBV6-4 and TRBJ2-6, with D perhaps matching TRBD2 (5 bases). This clonotype was obtained from a middle-aged woman in good health and CMV-seropositive. The CDR3 here is CASSGVIESSGGANVLTF. CDR3 DNA sequence: TGTGCCAGCAGTGGAGTCATAGAGAGTTCGGGGGGGGCCAACGTCCTGACTTTC.